The rows below give T cell receptor beta chains drawn from one sample of a study of T cells expressing NK-cell markers. No DNA is given; TCRdb re-called the 5' RACE reads and lists each CDR3 protein once. This sample's table has a few hundred thousand distinct CDR3 sequences. The sequenced sample consisted of blood T cells: a sorted CD56 or NKG2C T cell subset, CD4+ or CD8+ T cells, or bulk PBMC T cells (not recorded which). The source of these receptors is a woman between 45 and 65 years old in good health. Each CDR3 is given with its conserved first and last residue.

j_call | v_call | cdr3_aa
TRBJ2-1 | TRBV6-5 | CASRGLPGGNEQFF
TRBJ2-5 | TRBV7-2 | CASTVSGSNEETQYF
TRBJ1-1 | TRBV7-2 | CASSSRHEAFF
TRBJ2-1 | TRBV7-8 | CASSSTDEQFF
TRBJ2-4 | TRBV3-1 | CASGGASGSSQYF
TRBJ1-1 | TRBV29-1 | CSVRRLAPRASTEAFF
TRBJ2-7 | TRBV5-1 | CASSYPTSGRGYEQYF
TRBJ2-3 | TRBV5-1 | CASSLGTSGVDTQYF
TRBJ1-4 | TRBV27 | CASSLSINEKLFF
TRBJ1-6 | TRBV12-3/TRBV12-4 | CASTQSRNSPLHF
TRBJ2-1 | TRBV20-1 | CSARATGYNEQFF
TRBJ2-2 | TRBV28 | CASAHSLGSTGELFF
TRBJ2-7 | TRBV20-1 | CSARVLANYEQYF
TRBJ2-2 | TRBV3-1 | CASSQGTLGLGELFF
TRBJ1-6 | TRBV5-4 | CASSLQAYNSPLHF
TRBJ2-2 | TRBV7-2 | CASGLAANTGELFF
TRBJ2-1 | TRBV13 | CASSLTYRDTQFF
TRBJ2-7 | TRBV11-2 | CASSPSGILNEQYF
TRBJ2-5 | TRBV15 | CATRDGLAKETQYF
TRBJ2-7 | TRBV3-1 | CASSQAHFGTPYEQYF
TRBJ2-2 | TRBV12-3/TRBV12-4 | CASSPRDFLGTGELFF
TRBJ2-7 | TRBV20-1 | CSARDRRGFYEQYF
TRBJ2-1 | TRBV3-1 | CASSQERAPTYNEQFF
TRBJ2-3 | TRBV6-1 | CASSESPGDTQYF
TRBJ2-2 | TRBV29-1 | CSVEPREGTGELFF
TRBJ1-1 | TRBV20-1 | CSAQGNEKTEAFF
TRBJ1-2 | TRBV20-1 | CSARQGGLYGYTF
TRBJ2-2 | TRBV7-3 | CASSLTPNTGELFF
TRBJ2-7 | TRBV20-1 | CSARVRAEQYF
TRBJ2-4 | TRBV7-2 | CASSFGPGWNIQYF
TRBJ2-1 | TRBV4-2 | CASSQEASSSSSYNEQFF
TRBJ2-6 | TRBV6-5 | CASSYRRGDPGANVLTF
TRBJ2-3 | TRBV5-1 | CASHRSSTDTQYF
TRBJ1-1 | TRBV20-1 | CSATPDTAVNTEAFF
TRBJ2-3 | TRBV30 | CAWGGWATQTDTQYF
TRBJ2-7 | TRBV4-1 | CASSPLLPSRDEQYF
TRBJ2-6 | TRBV4-1 | CASRMAASGANVLIF
TRBJ2-6 | TRBV19 | CASSITGNPGANVLTF
TRBJ2-1 | TRBV7-9 | CATLRDSDNEQFF
TRBJ2-7 | TRBV7-8 | CASGHSYEQYF
TRBJ2-5 | TRBV29-1 | CSAGLRLAVDQTQYF
TRBJ1-1 | TRBV9 | CASSVVQYNEAFF
TRBJ2-6 | TRBV3-1 | CASSQGTLGAGANVLTF